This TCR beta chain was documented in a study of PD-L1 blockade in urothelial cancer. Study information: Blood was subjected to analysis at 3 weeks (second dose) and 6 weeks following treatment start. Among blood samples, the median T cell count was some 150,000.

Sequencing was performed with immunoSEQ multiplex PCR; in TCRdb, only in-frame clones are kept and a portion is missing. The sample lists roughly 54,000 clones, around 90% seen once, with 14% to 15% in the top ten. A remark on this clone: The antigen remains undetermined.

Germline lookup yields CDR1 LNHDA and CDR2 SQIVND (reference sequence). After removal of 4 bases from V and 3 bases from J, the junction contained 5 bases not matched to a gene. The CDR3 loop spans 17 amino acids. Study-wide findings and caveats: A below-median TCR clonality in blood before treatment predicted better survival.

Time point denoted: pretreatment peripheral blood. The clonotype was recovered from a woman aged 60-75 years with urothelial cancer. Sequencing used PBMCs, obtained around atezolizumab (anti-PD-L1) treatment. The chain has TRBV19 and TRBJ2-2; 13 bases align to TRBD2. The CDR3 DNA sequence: TGTGCCAGTAGTACCTCGGGACTAGCGGGATACACCGGGGAGCTGTTTTTT. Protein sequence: CASSTSGLAGYTGELFF.